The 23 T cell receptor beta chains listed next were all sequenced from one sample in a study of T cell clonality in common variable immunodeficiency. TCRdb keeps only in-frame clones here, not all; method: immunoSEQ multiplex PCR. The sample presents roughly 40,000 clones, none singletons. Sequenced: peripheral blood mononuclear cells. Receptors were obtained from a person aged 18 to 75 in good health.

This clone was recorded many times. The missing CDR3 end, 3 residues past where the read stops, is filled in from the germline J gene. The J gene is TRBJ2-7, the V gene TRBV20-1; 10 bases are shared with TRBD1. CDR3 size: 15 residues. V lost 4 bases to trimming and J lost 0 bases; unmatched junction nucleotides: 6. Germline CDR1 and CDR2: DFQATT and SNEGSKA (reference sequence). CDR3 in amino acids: CSAMRGQGNSYEQYF. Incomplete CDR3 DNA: TGCAGTGCTATGAGGGGACAGGGGAACTCCTACGAG.

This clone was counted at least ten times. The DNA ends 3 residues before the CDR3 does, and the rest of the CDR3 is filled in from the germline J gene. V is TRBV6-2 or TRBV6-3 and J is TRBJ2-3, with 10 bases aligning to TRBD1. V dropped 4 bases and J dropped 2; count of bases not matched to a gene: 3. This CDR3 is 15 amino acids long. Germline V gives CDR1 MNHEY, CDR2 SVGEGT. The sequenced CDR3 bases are TGTGCCAGCAGTTCCGGACAGGGGGTCACAGATACG. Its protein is CASSSGQGVTDT. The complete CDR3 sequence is CASSSGQGVTDTQYF.

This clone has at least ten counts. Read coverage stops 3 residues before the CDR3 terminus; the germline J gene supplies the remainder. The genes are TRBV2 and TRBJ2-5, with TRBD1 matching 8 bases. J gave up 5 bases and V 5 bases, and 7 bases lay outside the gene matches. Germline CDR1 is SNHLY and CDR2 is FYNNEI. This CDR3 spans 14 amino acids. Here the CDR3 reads CASSSQGAWETQYF. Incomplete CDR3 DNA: TGTGCCAGCAGTTCCCAGGGGGCCTGGGAGACC.

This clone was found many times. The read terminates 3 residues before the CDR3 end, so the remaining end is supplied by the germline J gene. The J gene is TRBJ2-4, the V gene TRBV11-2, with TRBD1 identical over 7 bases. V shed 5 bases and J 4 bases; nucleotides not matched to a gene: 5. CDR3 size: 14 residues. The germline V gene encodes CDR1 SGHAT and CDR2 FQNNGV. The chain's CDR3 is CASSPLQGKNIQYF. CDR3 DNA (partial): TGTGCCAGCAGCCCCTTACAGGGGAAAAACATT.

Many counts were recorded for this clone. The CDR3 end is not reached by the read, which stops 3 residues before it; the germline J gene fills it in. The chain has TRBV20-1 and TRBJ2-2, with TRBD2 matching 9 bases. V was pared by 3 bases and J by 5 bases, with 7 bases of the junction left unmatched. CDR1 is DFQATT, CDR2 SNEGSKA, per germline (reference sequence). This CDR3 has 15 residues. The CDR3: CSASKREAGTGELFF. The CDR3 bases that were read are TGCAGTGCTAGCAAGCGGGAGGCGGGAACCGGGGAG.

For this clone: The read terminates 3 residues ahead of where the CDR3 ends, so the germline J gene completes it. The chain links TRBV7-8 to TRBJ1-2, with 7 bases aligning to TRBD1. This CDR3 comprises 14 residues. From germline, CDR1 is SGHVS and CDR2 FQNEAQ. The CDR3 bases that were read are TGTGCCAGCAGCTTAGAACAGGGGCCCTACGAC. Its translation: CASSLEQGPYD. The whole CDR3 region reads CASSLEQGPYDYTF.

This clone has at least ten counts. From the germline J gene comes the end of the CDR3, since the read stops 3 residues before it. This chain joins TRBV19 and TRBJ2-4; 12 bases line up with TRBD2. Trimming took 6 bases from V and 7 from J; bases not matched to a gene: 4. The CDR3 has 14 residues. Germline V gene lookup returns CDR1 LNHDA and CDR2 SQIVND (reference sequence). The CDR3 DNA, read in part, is TGTGCCAGTAGCCGACTAGCGGGAGACAACATT. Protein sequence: CASSRLAGDNI. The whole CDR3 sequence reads CASSRLAGDNIQYF. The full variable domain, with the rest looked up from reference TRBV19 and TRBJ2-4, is DGGITQSPKYLFRKEGQNVTLSCEQNLNHDAMYWYRQDPGQGLRLIYYSQIVNDFQKGDIAEGYSVSREKKESFPLTVTSAQKNPTAFYLCASSRLAGDNIQYFGAGTRLSVL.

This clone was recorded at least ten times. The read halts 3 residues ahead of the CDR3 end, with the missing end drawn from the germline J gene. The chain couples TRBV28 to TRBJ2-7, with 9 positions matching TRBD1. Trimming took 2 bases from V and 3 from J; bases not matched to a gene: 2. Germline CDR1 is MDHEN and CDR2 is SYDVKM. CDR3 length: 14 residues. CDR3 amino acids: CASSLDRGGYEQYF. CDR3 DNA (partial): TGTGCCAGCAGTTTAGACAGGGGGGGCTACGAG. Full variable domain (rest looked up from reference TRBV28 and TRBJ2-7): DVKVTQSSRYLVKRTGEKVFLECVQDMDHENMFWYRQDPGLGLRLIYFSYDVKMKEKGDIPEGYSVSREKKERFSLILESASTNQTSMYLCASSLDRGGYEQYFGPGTRLTVT.

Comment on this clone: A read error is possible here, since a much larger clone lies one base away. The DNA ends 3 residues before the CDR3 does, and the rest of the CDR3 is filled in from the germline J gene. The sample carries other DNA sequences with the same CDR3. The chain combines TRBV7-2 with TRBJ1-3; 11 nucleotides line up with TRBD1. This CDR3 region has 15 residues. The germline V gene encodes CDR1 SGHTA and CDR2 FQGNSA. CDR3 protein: CASSYGQGAGNTIYF. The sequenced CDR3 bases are TGTGCCAGCAGCTACGGACAGGGGGCCGGAAACACG.

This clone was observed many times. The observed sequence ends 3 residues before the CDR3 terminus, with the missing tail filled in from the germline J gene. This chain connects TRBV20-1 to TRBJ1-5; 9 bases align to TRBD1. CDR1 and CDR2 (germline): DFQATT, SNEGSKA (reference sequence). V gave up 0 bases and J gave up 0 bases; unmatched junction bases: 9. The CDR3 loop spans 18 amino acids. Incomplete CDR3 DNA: TGCAGTGCTAGAGACCTGGACAGGGGCCTTTATAGCAATCAGCCC. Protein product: CSARDLDRGLYSNQP. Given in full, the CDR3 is CSARDLDRGLYSNQPQHF.

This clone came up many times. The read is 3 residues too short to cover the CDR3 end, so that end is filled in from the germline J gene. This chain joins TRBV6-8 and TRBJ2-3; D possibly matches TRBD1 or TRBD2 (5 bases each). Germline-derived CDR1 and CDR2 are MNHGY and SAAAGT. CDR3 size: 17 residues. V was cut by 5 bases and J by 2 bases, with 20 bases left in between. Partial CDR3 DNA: TGTGCCAGCAGTCACAAGAGGGGTCAACCTCTCACAGATACG. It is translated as CASSHKRGQPLTDT. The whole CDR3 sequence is CASSHKRGQPLTDTQYF.

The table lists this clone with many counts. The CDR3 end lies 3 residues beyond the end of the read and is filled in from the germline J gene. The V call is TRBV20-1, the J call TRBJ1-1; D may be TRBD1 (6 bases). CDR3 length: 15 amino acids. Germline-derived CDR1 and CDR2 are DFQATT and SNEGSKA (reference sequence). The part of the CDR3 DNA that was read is TGCAGCCCCCTGCGGGACACTTCTATGAACACTGAA. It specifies CSPLRDTSMNTE. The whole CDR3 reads CSPLRDTSMNTEAFF.

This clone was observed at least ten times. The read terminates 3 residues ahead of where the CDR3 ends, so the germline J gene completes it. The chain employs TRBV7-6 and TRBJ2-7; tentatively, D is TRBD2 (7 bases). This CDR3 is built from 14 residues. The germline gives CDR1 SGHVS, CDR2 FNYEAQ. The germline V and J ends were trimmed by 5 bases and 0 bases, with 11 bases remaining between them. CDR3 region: CASSEGGTSYEQYF. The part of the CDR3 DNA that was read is TGTGCCAGCAGCGAGGGGGGGACCTCCTACGAG.

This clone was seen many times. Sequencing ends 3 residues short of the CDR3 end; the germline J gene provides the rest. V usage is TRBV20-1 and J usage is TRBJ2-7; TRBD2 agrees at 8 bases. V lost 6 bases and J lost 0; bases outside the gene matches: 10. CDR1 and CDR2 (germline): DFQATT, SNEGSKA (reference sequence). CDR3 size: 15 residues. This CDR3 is CSALSSGRFSYEQYF. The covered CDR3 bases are TGCAGTGCCCTGTCGAGCGGGAGATTCTCCTACGAG.

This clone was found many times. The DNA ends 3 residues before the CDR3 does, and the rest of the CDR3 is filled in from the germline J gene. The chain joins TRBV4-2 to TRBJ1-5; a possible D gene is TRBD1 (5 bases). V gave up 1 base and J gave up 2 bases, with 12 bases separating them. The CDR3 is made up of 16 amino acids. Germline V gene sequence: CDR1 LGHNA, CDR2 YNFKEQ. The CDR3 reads CASSQGVGERNQPQHF. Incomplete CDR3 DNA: TGTGCCAGCAGCCAAGGAGTAGGGGAACGCAATCAGCCC.

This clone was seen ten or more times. The CDR3 bases that were read are TGTGCCAGCAGTTCGCAACAAAAGGAAGAGACC. Translating it yields CASSSQQKEET. In full, the CDR3 reads CASSSQQKEETQYF. The chain recombines TRBV6-2 or TRBV6-3 with TRBJ2-5, with no clear D. The read ends 3 residues shy of where the CDR3 ends; the end is completed using the germline J gene. This CDR3 has 14 residues. Germline CDR1 MNHEY, CDR2 SVGEGT. V gave up 4 bases and J gave up 3 bases, with 12 bases separating them.

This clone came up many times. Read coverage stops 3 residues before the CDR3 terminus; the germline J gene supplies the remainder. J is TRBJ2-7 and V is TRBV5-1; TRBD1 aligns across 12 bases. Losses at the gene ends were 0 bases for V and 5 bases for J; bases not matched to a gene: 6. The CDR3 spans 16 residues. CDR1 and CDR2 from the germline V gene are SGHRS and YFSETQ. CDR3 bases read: TGCGCCAGCAGCTTGGTGGCGGGACAGGGGGCCAACGAG. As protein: CASSLVAGQGANE. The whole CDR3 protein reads CASSLVAGQGANEQYF.

CDR3 amino acids: CASTKARQGREAFF. The sequenced CDR3 bases are TGTGCCAGTACTAAGGCCAGACAGGGGCGTGAA. The gene calls are TRBV19 and TRBJ1-1; 8 bases match TRBD1. The CDR3 end lies 3 residues beyond the end of the read and is filled in from the germline J gene. V dropped 7 bases and J dropped 7; count of bases not matched to a gene: 11. Germline values: CDR1 LNHDA, CDR2 SQIVND (reference sequence). This CDR3 is built from 14 residues.

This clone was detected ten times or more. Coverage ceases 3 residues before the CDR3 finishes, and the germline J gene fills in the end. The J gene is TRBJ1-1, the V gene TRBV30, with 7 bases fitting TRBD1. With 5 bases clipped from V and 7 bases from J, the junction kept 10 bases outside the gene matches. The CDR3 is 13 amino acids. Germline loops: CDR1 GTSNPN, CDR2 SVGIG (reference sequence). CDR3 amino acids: CAWEGAGGYEAFF. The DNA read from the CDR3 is TGTGCCTGGGAAGGCGCAGGGGGGTATGAA.

CDR3 DNA (partial): TGTGCCAGCCACTGGGACAGGGGATTCAATCAGCCC. Its translation: CASHWDRGFNQP. The full CDR3 protein is CASHWDRGFNQPQHF. The chain has TRBV2 and TRBJ1-5; the match to TRBD1 covers 10 bases. The missing CDR3 end, 3 residues past where the read stops, is filled in from the germline J gene. CDR1 SNHLY and CDR2 FYNNEI come from the germline V gene. The length of the CDR3 is 15 residues. V trimming: 8 bases; J trimming: 3 bases; junction bases outside the gene matches: 7. The whole variable domain, remainder taken from reference TRBV2 and TRBJ1-5, is EPEVTQTPSHQVTQMGQEVILRCVPISNHLYFYWYRQILGQKVEFLVSFYNNEISEKSEIFDDQFSVERPDGSNFTLKIRSTKLEDSAMYFCASHWDRGFNQPQHFGDGTRLSIL.

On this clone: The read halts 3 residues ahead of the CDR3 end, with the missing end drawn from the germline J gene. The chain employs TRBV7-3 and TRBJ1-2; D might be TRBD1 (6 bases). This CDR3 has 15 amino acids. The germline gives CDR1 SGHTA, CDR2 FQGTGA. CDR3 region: CASGVGSGDTDTYTF. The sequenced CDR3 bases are TGTGCCAGCGGCGTAGGCAGCGGGGACACAGATACC.

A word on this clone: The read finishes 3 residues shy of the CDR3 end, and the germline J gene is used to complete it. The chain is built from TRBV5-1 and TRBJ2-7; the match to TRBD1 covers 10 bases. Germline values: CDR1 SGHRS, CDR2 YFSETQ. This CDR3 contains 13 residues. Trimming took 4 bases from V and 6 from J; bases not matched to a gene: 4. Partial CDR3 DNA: TGCGCCAGCAGCCCGGGACAGGGGACCGAG. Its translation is CASSPGQGTE. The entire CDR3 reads CASSPGQGTEQYF.

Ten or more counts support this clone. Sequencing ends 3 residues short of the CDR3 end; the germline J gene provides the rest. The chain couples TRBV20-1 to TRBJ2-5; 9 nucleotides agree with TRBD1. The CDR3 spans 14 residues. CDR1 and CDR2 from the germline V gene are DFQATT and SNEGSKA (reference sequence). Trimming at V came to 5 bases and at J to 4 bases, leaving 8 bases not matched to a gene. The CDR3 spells CSADRGMPGETQYF. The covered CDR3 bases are TGCAGTGCTGACAGGGGGATGCCGGGAGAGACC.